These 12 T cell receptor beta chains were all obtained from the same sample, sequenced in a study of T cell clones after liver transplantation. Produced via immunoSEQ multiplex PCR; TCRdb's table is partial and in-frame only. The sample lists about 70,000 clones, 80% seen once, with about 0.79% in the top ten. This specimen consisted of CD4+ T cells from blood, obtained 12 months after liver transplant. The source is a human patient who received a liver transplant. The graft donor may be the source of some T cells.

V is TRBV28 and J is TRBJ2-3, with 7 bases aligning to TRBD1. After removal of 6 bases from V and 2 bases from J, the junction contained 5 bases not matched to a gene. The CDR3 consists of 14 residues. Looked up from germline, CDR1 is MDHEN and CDR2 is SYDVKM. CDR3 in amino acids: CASRITGVTDTQYF. The CDR3 DNA reads TGTGCCAGCAGGATTACAGGGGTCACAGATACGCAGTATTTT.

The chain uses TRBV10-1 and TRBJ1-1, with D unclear. The V end lost 0 bases, the J end lost 5 bases, and 7 bases lay between the germline ends. The CDR3 covers 13 residues. Germline CDR1 and CDR2: WNHNN and SYGVQD (reference sequence). The CDR3 loop is CASSESAGTEAFF. In nucleotides, the CDR3 is TGCGCCAGCAGTGAGTCCGCCGGGACTGAAGCTTTCTTT.

The V and J genes are TRBV6-5 and TRBJ2-2; D remains ambiguous. From germline, CDR1 is MNHEY and CDR2 SVGAGI. V was clipped by 6 bases and J by 6 bases, with 14 bases between them. The CDR3 has 14 amino acids. CDR3 sequence: CASRRAPRAGELFF. The CDR3 DNA reads as TGTGCCAGCAGACGCGCCCCCCGGGCCGGGGAGCTGTTTTTT.

This chain links TRBV4-3 with TRBJ1-2; TRBD1 might be the D (6 bases). Germline V gives CDR1 LGHNA, CDR2 YSLEER. Trimming stripped 1 base from V and 5 bases from J, with 14 bases between. The CDR3 loop spans 15 amino acids. The CDR3: CASSQGSRGGYGYTF. The CDR3 coding sequence is TGCGCCAGCAGCCAAGGGAGCAGGGGAGGGTATGGCTACACCTTC.

The chain has TRBV5-1 and TRBJ1-2, with D uncertain. Germline CDR1 reads SGHRS; CDR2 reads YFSETQ. Trimming stripped 0 bases from V and 8 bases from J, with 26 bases between. This CDR3 is 18 amino acids long. Written as DNA, the CDR3 is TGCGCCAGCAGCTTGGGAAGCCTACTTACGGCCACAGATGGGGGCTACACCTTC. It translates to CASSLGSLLTATDGGYTF.

The genes are TRBV6-1 and TRBJ1-2, with D hard to call. The CDR3 is 15 amino acids. V dropped 3 bases and J dropped 0 bases, with 11 bases sitting between them. Germline V gives CDR1 MNHNS, CDR2 SASEGT. This chain's CDR3 is CASSDKASSNYGYTF. The CDR3 DNA reads TGTGCCAGCAGTGATAAAGCGTCCTCTAACTATGGCTACACCTTC.

This clone occurred once. The chain carries TRBV28 and TRBJ2-2, with D perhaps matching TRBD2 (7 bases). From germline, CDR1 is MDHEN and CDR2 SYDVKM. Trimming shortened V by 6 bases and J by 8 bases, and 28 bases separated the two germline ends. The CDR3 has 18 residues. This CDR3 is CASRNRGSGTTTGGELFF. CDR3 bases: TGTGCCAGCAGAAATAGGGGTTCCGGGACTACCACAGGGGGGGAGCTGTTTTTT.

The chain carries TRBV28 and TRBJ1-1, with TRBD1 as a possible D gene (6 bases). Germline CDR1 MDHEN, CDR2 SYDVKM. The length of the CDR3 is 13 residues. V dropped 2 bases and J dropped 4 bases, with 8 bases sitting between them. CDR3 nucleotides: TGTGCCAGCAGTTTACAGGGGAGCACTGAAGCTTTCTTT. Encoded protein: CASSLQGSTEAFF.

CDR3 region: CASSARTGGLAGEEQYF. The CDR3 DNA reads as TGTGCCAGCAGCGCCCGAACCGGGGGACTAGCGGGAGAGGAGCAGTACTTC. The chain uses TRBV9 and TRBJ2-7; TRBD2 agrees at 14 bases. Unmatched junction bases numbered 12, after V lost 3 bases and J lost 7 bases. The germline V gene has CDR1 SGDLS and CDR2 YYNGEE. This CDR3 spans 17 amino acids.

This chain uses TRBV7-2 with TRBJ2-2; 7 positions agree with TRBD2. CDR3 length: 15 residues. Germline CDR1 SGHTA, CDR2 FQGNSA. V shed 7 bases, J shed 1 base, and the junction held 6 bases outside the gene matches. The chain's CDR3 is CASNPSSGNTGELFF. Here the CDR3 DNA reads TGTGCCAGCAACCCCTCTAGCGGGAACACCGGGGAGCTGTTTTTT.

This clone was counted once. V is TRBV27 and J is TRBJ2-3; tentatively, D is TRBD2 (6 bases). The CDR3 contains 14 residues. Trimming pared 3 bases from V and 3 bases from J, leaving 10 bases between. From germline, CDR1 is MNHEY and CDR2 SMNVEV (reference sequence). The CDR3 is CASSLTRRTDTQYF. DNA of the CDR3: TGTGCCAGCAGTTTGACTAGGAGGACAGATACGCAGTATTTT.

The chain has TRBV5-1 and TRBJ1-1; the D gene is possibly TRBD1 (6 bases). CDR3 size: 16 residues. V lost 0 bases, J lost 10 bases, and 22 bases lay in between. The germline V gene encodes CDR1 SGHRS and CDR2 YFSETQ. CDR3 sequence reads: CASSLGLSGRGEAAFF. In DNA form, the CDR3 reads TGCGCCAGCAGCTTGGGATTATCGGGCAGGGGAGAGGCAGCTTTCTTT. The complete variable domain, with remaining parts taken from reference TRBV5-1 and TRBJ1-1, reads KAGVTQTPRYLIKTRGQQVTLSCSPISGHRSVSWYQQTPGQGLQFLFEYFSETQRNKGNFPGRFSGRQFSNSRSEMNVSTLELGDSALYLCASSLGLSGRGEAAFFGQGTRLTVV.